This passage covers 7 T cell receptor beta chains from one sample sequenced in a study of blood T cell repertoires in COVID-19. Profiling relied on immunoSEQ multiplex PCR, and the TCRdb table lists in-frame clones only, not all of them. The sample includes tens of thousands of clones, over 65% of them seen just once. The specimen was peripheral blood. These receptor sequences come from a man aged 45-65 years with active or convalescent COVID-19.

The rearrangement uses TRBV24-1 and TRBJ2-1, with 11 nucleotides matching TRBD2. This CDR3 is built from 15 residues. Germline-derived CDR1 and CDR2 are KGHDR and SFDVKD. After removal of 4 bases from V and 8 bases from J, the junction contained 6 bases not matched to a gene. Here the CDR3 reads CATSDVAGGVHEQFF. In nucleotides, the CDR3 is TGTGCCACCAGTGACGTAGCGGGGGGGGTCCATGAGCAGTTCTTC.

This clone showed up just a few times. J is TRBJ1-1 and V is TRBV27, with 8 bases fitting TRBD1. From germline, CDR1 is MNHEY and CDR2 SMNVEV (reference sequence). Unmatched junction bases numbered 7, after V lost 6 bases and J lost 1 base. The CDR3 runs 15 residues. Written as DNA, the CDR3 is TGTGCCAGCAGGTCACAGGGGGTCGGGAACACTGAAGCTTTCTTT. This translates into CASRSQGVGNTEAFF.

V gene TRBV5-1 combines with J gene TRBJ1-6; 9 nucleotides agree with TRBD1. Germline V CDR1 and CDR2: SGHRS, YFSETQ. This CDR3 has 16 residues. The V and J ends lost 4 bases and 7 bases, in that order; junction bases with no gene match: 9. DNA of the CDR3: TGCGCCAGCAGCGTTACGGGACAGGGACCGAATTCACCCCTCCACTTT. Translating gives CASSVTGQGPNSPLHF. The full variable domain, its missing parts supplied by reference TRBV5-1 and TRBJ1-6, is KAGVTQTPRYLIKTRGQQVTLSCSPISGHRSVSWYQQTPGQGLQFLFEYFSETQRNKGNFPGRFSGRQFSNSRSEMNVSTLELGDSALYLCASSVTGQGPNSPLHFGNGTRLTVT.

V usage is TRBV5-6 and J usage is TRBJ1-2; D may be TRBD1 (6 bases). CDR3 length equals 15 residues. Germline lookup yields CDR1 SGHDT and CDR2 YYEEEE. Trimming pared 6 bases from V and 7 bases from J, leaving 22 bases between. The CDR3 loop is CASKGGRAGHSGYTF. The CDR3 DNA reads as TGTGCCAGCAAAGGAGGGAGGGCGGGACATTCTGGCTACACCTTC.

The chain is built from TRBV6-2 or TRBV6-3 and TRBJ1-1; D perhaps matches TRBD1 (5 bases). V was trimmed by 3 bases and J by 5 bases, leaving 13 bases between them. The CDR3 is 14 residues long. Germline V gene sequence: CDR1 MNHEY, CDR2 SVGEGT. Here the CDR3 DNA reads TGTGCCAGCAGTTATTCTCAGGGTGGGACTGAAGCTTTCTTT. Translating it yields CASSYSQGGTEAFF.

The chain has TRBV6-2 or TRBV6-3 and TRBJ2-1; 14 bases fit TRBD2. Unmatched junction bases numbered 4, after V lost 2 bases and J lost 7 bases. Germline loops: CDR1 MNHEY, CDR2 SVGEGT. The CDR3 sequence is 16 residues long. The CDR3 coding sequence is TGTGCCAGCAGTTACATTCGACTAGCGGGGGGGAATGAGCAGTTCTTC. This sequence encodes CASSYIRLAGGNEQFF.

This chain joins TRBV5-3 and TRBJ1-1; 9 bases line up with TRBD1. TRBV5-3 is filed as an ORF, its function uncertain. This CDR3 region has 15 residues. CDR3 in amino acids: CAGSRTGDPSAEAFF. The CDR3 nucleotides read TGTGCAGGCTCCCGGACAGGGGACCCTTCGGCTGAAGCTTTCTTT.